The 4 T cell receptor beta chains below come from one sample, sequenced in a study of vaccination effects on CD4 cells after COVID-19. When around nine days of culture had elapsed, CD4+ T cells were isolated. Assay: immunoSEQ multiplex PCR; the TCRdb copy retains only in-frame clones and omits some. The sample consists of about 45,000 clones, approximately 81% of them appearing once. Their cognate antigens are unknown. This sample comprised CD4+ T cells from PBMCs cultured without peptide, obtained before COVID-19 vaccination. These receptors all stem from a human donor who had a prior SARS-CoV-2 infection.

V gene TRBV5-1 combines with J gene TRBJ1-3; weak D call: TRBD1 (5 bases). Germline assignment: CDR1 SGHRS and CDR2 YFSETQ. The CDR3 consists of 14 residues. With 0 bases removed from V and 2 bases from J, the gap between germline ends came to 6 bases. This CDR3 reads CASSLAGPGNTIYF. DNA for the CDR3: TGCGCCAGCAGCTTGGCAGGGCCTGGAAACACCATATATTTT.

The chain joins TRBV6-9 to TRBJ1-1, with D hard to call. This CDR3 has 16 residues. Germline V gene sequence: CDR1 MNHGY, CDR2 SVAAGI. The germline V and J ends were trimmed by 8 bases and 6 bases, with 25 bases remaining between them. The CDR3 region is CASGLPGGERGAEAFF. CDR3 DNA sequence: TGTGCCAGCGGCCTCCCGGGCGGGGAAAGAGGAGCTGAAGCTTTCTTT.

This clone was observed a few times. The J gene is TRBJ2-2, the V gene TRBV3-1 (or the pseudogene TRBV3-2); 8 nucleotides line up with TRBD2. Per the germline V gene, CDR1 is LGHDT and CDR2 is YNNKEL (reference sequence). The CDR3 runs 16 residues. The V and J ends lost 5 bases and 5 bases, in that order; junction bases with no gene match: 10. CDR3: CASSYRGGRETGELFF. The CDR3 DNA follows: TGTGCCAGCAGCTACCGGGGGGGGAGGGAGACCGGGGAGCTGTTTTTT.

The rearrangement links TRBV7-9 to TRBJ2-5, with D maybe TRBD2 (5 bases). Germline V gene sequence: CDR1 SEHNR, CDR2 FQNEAQ (reference sequence). The CDR3 spans 14 residues. V was pared by 2 bases and J by 5 bases, with 12 bases between. CDR3 in DNA: TGTGCCAGCAGCTTAAACGGGGTAGGGGAGACCCAGTACTTC. It encodes CASSLNGVGETQYF.